This T cell receptor beta chain is drawn from a study of T cell repertoires in ileal Crohn's disease. Each sample's TCRB immunosequencing used 450 to 550 nanograms of biopsy DNA. Here immunoSEQ multiplex PCR was the method, and the copy in TCRdb shows in-frame clones only, minus some. The sample comprises approximately 7,700 clones, approximately 96% of which are singletons, and 0.22% rests with the top ten. The sequencing sample was made of ileal tissue. This TCR came from an adult with Crohn's disease.

Written as DNA, the CDR3 is TGTGCCAGCAGTTTCGGACAGGGGTCGAAAGAGACCCAGTACTTC. This gives the protein CASSFGQGSKETQYF. V is TRBV28 and J is TRBJ2-5; TRBD1 matches 9 bases. Looked up from germline, CDR1 is MDHEN and CDR2 is SYDVKM. The CDR3 is 15 residues long. Trimming took 3 bases from V and 3 from J; bases not matched to a gene: 5.